This T cell receptor beta chain is from a study of shared clonotypes between healthy human individuals. Measured with immunoSEQ multiplex PCR; TCRdb has only the in-frame clones, and not every one. The top ten hold about 12% of the sample, which has hundreds of thousands of clones, 79% seen once. The clonotype comes from a woman aged 40 to 49 in good health. Some clones in this sample may be carry-over from other donors' samples. The sample consisted of PBMCs.

This CDR3 reads CASSPEGCRGEVSGYTF. In DNA, the CDR3 is TGTGCCAGCAGCCCAGAAGGGTGTCGGGGGGAGGTGAGTGGCTACACCTTC. The V and J genes are TRBV7-6 and TRBJ1-2; D is perhaps TRBD1 (5 bases). Looked up from germline, CDR1 is SGHVS and CDR2 is FNYEAQ. CDR3 length: 17 residues. V dropped 5 bases and J dropped 7 bases, with 26 bases sitting between them.